These 25 T cell receptor beta chains originate from one sample sequenced in a study of OX40 agonist ivuxolimab in advanced cancers. The library was generated by the immunoSEQ multiplex PCR assay. TCRdb limited this immuneACCESS table to in-frame rearrangements with V and J called. A share of clones is missing; checked studies link under half to unresolved V genes, and the rest is unexplained. The sample table lists some 77,000 clones, almost 90% of them with a count of one. 2.5% to 3% of the sample is in the top ten clones. Sequencing was performed on CD4+ or CD8+ T cells sorted from blood, taken in a trial of the OX40 agonist ivuxolimab. The receptors stem from an adult with an advanced solid tumor such as melanoma, head and neck, liver or kidney cancer.

This clone has a handful of counts. The V call is TRBV18, the J call TRBJ1-1; unclear D gene. Trimming removed 3 bases from V and 7 bases from J, with 12 bases in between. CDR1 is KGHSH and CDR2 is LQKENI in the germline V gene. The CDR3 sequence is 13 residues long. The CDR3 coding sequence is TGTGCCAGCTCACCGAGAGACACTTATGAAGCTTTCTTT. It is translated as CASSPRDTYEAFF.

The chain uses TRBV18 and TRBJ2-4; weak D call: TRBD1 (5 bases). The CDR3 runs to 16 residues. CDR1 is KGHSH and CDR2 is LQKENI in the germline V gene. V dropped 4 bases and J dropped 0 bases, with 13 bases sitting between them. As DNA, the CDR3 is TGTGCCAGCTCACTACGACAGTCTCTAGCCAAAAACATTCAGTACTTC. This encodes CASSLRQSLAKNIQYF.

The count of this clone is one. The chain is built from TRBV7-6 and TRBJ2-5; D remains ambiguous. There are 11 residues in the CDR3. V lost 4 bases, J lost 7 bases, and 7 bases lay in between. CDR1 is SGHVS and CDR2 is FNYEAQ in the germline V gene. The DNA for the CDR3 is TGTGCCAGCAGCTCCCGTGGGACCCAGTACTTC. It translates to CASSSRGTQYF.

The chain employs TRBV5-6 and TRBJ2-5; TRBD2 is a possible D gene (5 bases). V was pared by 2 bases and J by 5 bases, with 13 bases between. The CDR3 contains 14 residues. Germline CDR1 and CDR2: SGHDT and YYEEEE. The CDR3 sequence is CASSFLFGEETQYF. CDR3 coding DNA: TGTGCCAGCAGCTTCCTCTTCGGGGAGGAGACCCAGTACTTC.

This clone came up a few times. This rearrangement joins TRBV9 to TRBJ1-3; D is undetermined. Trimming shortened V by 0 bases and J by 3 bases, and 13 bases separated the two germline ends. The CDR3 contains 16 residues. CDR1 is SGDLS and CDR2 is YYNGEE in the germline V gene. The DNA for the CDR3 is TGTGCCAGCAGCGTAGAAGCAGGCGGCTTTGGAAACACCATATATTTT. Amino acid sequence: CASSVEAGGFGNTIYF.

The chain is built from TRBV14 and TRBJ2-1, with a tentative D call TRBD2 (5 bases). V lost 4 bases, J lost 1 base, and 17 bases lay in between. Germline CDR1 and CDR2: SGHDN and FVKESK. The CDR3 sequence is 17 residues long. The CDR3 coding sequence is TGTGCCAGCAGCCCTCAACGACGGAGGTCTTCCTACAATGAGCAGTTCTTC. It specifies CASSPQRRRSSYNEQFF. Filled out from reference TRBV14 and TRBJ2-1, the complete variable domain reads EAGVTQFPSHSVIEKGQTVTLRCDPISGHDNLYWYRRVMGKEIKFLLHFVKESKQDESGMPNNRFLAERTGGTYSTLKVQPAELEDSGVYFCASSPQRRRSSYNEQFFGPGTRLTVL.

The chain recombines TRBV5-6 with TRBJ1-1; the D is unclear. This CDR3 has 12 amino acids. Trimming pared 1 base from V and 7 bases from J, leaving 8 bases between. The germline CDR1 and CDR2 sequences are SGHDT and YYEEEE. The DNA of the CDR3 is TGTGCCAGCAGCTTGTGGGGAGGTGAAGCTTTCTTT. Its protein product is CASSLWGGEAFF. Full variable domain (rest looked up from reference TRBV5-6 and TRBJ1-1): DAGVTQSPTHLIKTRGQQVTLRCSPKSGHDTVSWYQQALGQGPQFIFQYYEEEERQRGNFPDRFSGHQFPNYSSELNVNALLLGDSALYLCASSLWGGEAFFGQGTRLTVV.

CDR3: CASSPRTSGVSTDTQYF. As DNA, the CDR3 is TGTGCCAGCTCACCACGGACTAGCGGGGTTAGCACAGATACGCAGTATTTT. This chain connects TRBV18 to TRBJ2-3, with 12 bases fitting TRBD2. J gave up 0 bases and V 1 base, and 2 bases lay outside the gene matches. Germline CDR1 KGHSH, CDR2 LQKENI. The length of the CDR3 is 17 residues.

This chain uses TRBV11-3 with TRBJ2-7; 8 bases map to TRBD1. Germline trimming cut 6 bases from V and 3 bases from J; bases unmatched to any gene: 4. The CDR3 length is 13 residues. Germline V gene sequence: CDR1 SGHNT, CDR2 YENEEA. The chain's CDR3 is CASSRDRNYEQYF. The CDR3 coding sequence is TGTGCCAGCAGTCGGGACAGGAACTACGAGCAGTACTTC.

This chain links TRBV11-2 with TRBJ2-1, with D maybe TRBD1 (6 bases). Germline-derived CDR1 and CDR2 are SGHAT and FQNNGV. V was trimmed by 8 bases and J by 6 bases, leaving 11 bases between them. The CDR3 loop spans 12 amino acids. The CDR3 here is CASGTGSNEQFF. The CDR3 nucleotides are TGTGCCAGCGGAACAGGGTCCAATGAGCAGTTCTTC.

The chain combines TRBV10-1 with TRBJ2-5; 8 bases fit TRBD1. Germline trimming cut 6 bases from V and 0 bases from J; bases unmatched to any gene: 6. CDR3 length: 15 amino acids. In germline, CDR1 is WNHNN, CDR2 SYGVQD (reference sequence). The CDR3 DNA follows: TGCGCCAGCAGCGACAGGGGACGGGACCAAGAGACCCAGTACTTC. Translation gives CASSDRGRDQETQYF.

V and J are TRBV7-9 and TRBJ2-1; 8 bases align to TRBD2. CDR1 and CDR2 from the germline V gene are SEHNR and FQNEAQ (reference sequence). This CDR3 spans 16 amino acids. With V trimmed by 5 bases and J by 5 bases, 11 bases remained unmatched. The CDR3 loop is CASSPRGLEGNNEQFF. CDR3 nucleotides: TGTGCCAGCAGCCCCAGGGGACTAGAAGGTAACAATGAGCAGTTCTTC.

The V call is TRBV27, the J call TRBJ2-6, with 10 bases fitting TRBD1. This CDR3 has 18 residues. The V and J ends lost 0 bases and 0 bases, in that order; junction bases with no gene match: 2. The germline CDR1 and CDR2 sequences are MNHEY and SMNVEV (reference sequence). The CDR3 DNA sequence: TGTGCCAGCAGTTTATCGGGACAGGGGCACTCTGGGGCCAACGTCCTGACTTTC. It encodes CASSLSGQGHSGANVLTF.

There are a few counts of this clone. The chain links TRBV2 to TRBJ1-1; D is uncertain. V lost 7 bases and J lost 1, with 10 bases in between. The germline gives CDR1 SNHLY, CDR2 FYNNEI. The CDR3 is 13 residues long. Here the CDR3 reads CASILPGNTEAFF. CDR3 DNA: TGTGCCAGCATCCTTCCGGGGAACACTGAAGCTTTCTTT.

This clone has a single count. The J gene is TRBJ2-2, the V gene TRBV7-9; no clear D. This CDR3 region has 15 residues. Germline V gives CDR1 SEHNR, CDR2 FQNEAQ (reference sequence). Deletions cut 1 base from V and 4 bases from J, with 10 bases between. The CDR3 DNA sequence: TGTGCCAGCAGCTTAGAAAGGAGCCCCACCGGGGAGCTGTTTTTT. Translated: CASSLERSPTGELFF. The whole variable domain, filled in from reference TRBV7-9 and TRBJ2-2, reads DTGVSQNPRHKITKRGQNVTFRCDPISEHNRLYWYRQTLGQGPEFLTYFQNEAQLEKSRLLSDRFSAERPKGSFSTLEIQRTEQGDSAMYLCASSLERSPTGELFFGEGSRLTVL.

The sample holds one count of this clone. V and J are TRBV28 and TRBJ2-1, with 10 bases aligning to TRBD2. V lost 8 bases and J lost 0; bases outside the gene matches: 7. Germline V gene lookup returns CDR1 MDHEN and CDR2 SYDVKM. This CDR3 has 16 amino acids. The CDR3 here is CASASGGADSYNEQFF. CDR3 nucleotide sequence: TGTGCCAGCGCCAGCGGGGGGGCTGACTCCTACAATGAGCAGTTCTTC.

CDR3 coding DNA: TGTGCCAGTACTGACTGGACGTGGGGGGCTGATAGCAATCAGCCCCAGCATTTT. Encoded protein: CASTDWTWGADSNQPQHF. The chain uses TRBV19 and TRBJ1-5, with a tentative D call TRBD1 (6 bases). This CDR3 comprises 18 residues. Trimming left V 7 bases short and J 0 bases short, with 22 bases between. Germline-derived CDR1 and CDR2 are LNHDA and SQIVND (reference sequence).

The CDR3 bases are TGTGCCAGCAGCTTGCACAACCCAAGGCGTGGAAACACCATATATTTT. Its protein is CASSLHNPRRGNTIYF. J is TRBJ1-3 and V is TRBV7-8; D unresolved. Germline assignment: CDR1 SGHVS and CDR2 FQNEAQ. The CDR3 extends over 16 amino acids. With 3 bases removed from V and 3 bases from J, the gap between germline ends came to 15 bases.

This sequence joins TRBV5-1 and TRBJ2-5, with D perhaps TRBD1 (6 bases). The V and J ends lost 1 base and 0 bases respectively, with 10 bases between them. The CDR3 has 15 amino acids. CDR1 and CDR2 from the germline V gene are SGHRS and YFSETQ. CDR3 region: CASSLMGADQETQYF. The CDR3 DNA reads as TGCGCCAGCAGCTTGATGGGGGCAGACCAAGAGACCCAGTACTTC.

The chain couples TRBV9 to TRBJ2-7; D call uncertain. CDR1 is SGDLS and CDR2 is YYNGEE in the germline V gene. The CDR3 is made up of 13 amino acids. V was cut by 0 bases and J by 6 bases, with 10 bases left in between. CDR3 bases: TGTGCCAGCAGCGTAGAGAAGTCCGGCGAGCAGTACTTC. The encoded protein is CASSVEKSGEQYF.

This chain connects TRBV6-5 to TRBJ2-1; D unclear. Trimming cost V 7 bases and J 6 bases, with 10 bases left between them. The CDR3 runs to 12 residues. CDR1 is MNHEY and CDR2 is SVGAGI in the germline V gene. The CDR3 DNA reads TGTGCCAGCAAAGAGGCCACCAATGAGCAGTTCTTC. Its protein is CASKEATNEQFF.

The V call is TRBV7-3, the J call TRBJ2-3; 10 bases agree with TRBD2. V trimming: 4 bases; J trimming: 0 bases; junction bases outside the gene matches: 4. Germline V gene sequence: CDR1 SGHTA, CDR2 FQGTGA. The CDR3 runs to 16 residues. This CDR3 is CASSSPSGGSTDTQYF. The DNA of the CDR3 is TGTGCCAGCAGCTCCCCTAGCGGGGGTAGCACAGATACGCAGTATTTT.

The rearrangement joins TRBV6-1 to TRBJ1-2; no firm D call. Trimming took 10 bases from V and 0 from J, leaving 12 bases between them. The CDR3 is 13 amino acids. Germline values: CDR1 MNHNS, CDR2 SASEGT. CDR3 in amino acids: CATRLGTNYGYTF. The CDR3 DNA is TGTGCCACCCGTCTGGGGACTAACTATGGCTACACCTTC.

The chain combines TRBV5-1 with TRBJ1-2, with 10 positions matching TRBD1. Germline V gene sequence: CDR1 SGHRS, CDR2 YFSETQ. The CDR3 loop spans 14 amino acids. Trimming cost V 4 bases and J 3 bases; bases outside gene matches: 3. The DNA of the CDR3 is TGCGCCAGCAGCCCGGACAGGGGGGACTATGGCTACACCTTC. Amino acid sequence: CASSPDRGDYGYTF.

This chain uses TRBV7-9 with TRBJ1-4, with 8 bases matching TRBD1. This CDR3 has 16 amino acids. V lost 3 bases, J lost 7 bases, and 10 bases stayed unmatched. CDR1 and CDR2 (germline): SEHNR, FQNEAQ (reference sequence). CDR3 DNA: TGTGCCAGCAGCTTGACGGCCGGGACAGGATCTGAAAAACTGTTTTTT. It translates to CASSLTAGTGSEKLFF.